Described below is a single TCR beta chain sequence and its context. This clone was seen a few times. No cognate antigen has been identified for it. Base qualities are not provided; no much larger clone lies one nucleotide away. Libraries came from the immunoSEQ multiplex PCR assay. For the multiplex PCR, a mixture combining 60 forward primers for TCR Vbeta segments and 13 reverse primers for TCR Jbeta segments was used. The CDR3 region of rearranged TCR beta genes was amplified from genomic DNA by a multiplex PCR assay. The Illumina HiSeq System was used to sequence the amplified TCR beta libraries as 87-base-pair reads. The authors' analysis ran thus. Across the 700 or so repertoires, a later analysis counted tens of millions of unique TCR beta chains, approximately 10 million of which were shared by at least two donors. Raw reads were error-corrected and collapsed into unique sequences by a nearest-neighbor algorithm in which closely related sequences were merged to remove PCR and sequencing errors. Alignment of CDR3 sequences to IMGT reference sequences was used to assign V, D and J gene segments. For a sequence to be retained, a match of at least six nucleotides to both a V gene segment and a J gene segment was required. A rearrangement counted as productive if the CDR3 had no stop codons and remained in frame with V and J, and every other rearrangement counted as non-productive. CDR3 was defined by IMGT convention, running from the second conserved V-encoded cysteine to the conserved J-encoded phenylalanine. In an earlier analysis of 550 to 650 of the donors, sequences lacking an unambiguous match to a single V gene segment were excluded. An earlier analysis of fewer than 650 of the donors classified V segments as functional when productive rearrangements were above 56.7% and as segregating when the standard deviation between donors was above 5%. A statistical classification framework was built for diagnosing cytomegalovirus status from the catalog of TCR beta chain sequences. In a later analysis, TCR nucleotide sequences were compared against IMGT/GENE-DB human TR gene sequences so that V and J genes could be assigned. A later analysis assigned CDR3 sequences and most-parsimonious VDJ recombination scenarios with the TCRdist pipeline. In a later analysis, each TCR beta chain was defined by its CDR3 amino acid sequence together with its V-gene family, and reads lacking a unique V-gene family were excluded. A later analysis removed 500 to 650 highly shared, low-generation-probability nucleotide sequences to deal with suspected cross-contamination and a sequencing artifact. A later analysis calculated a clonal expansion index for each public chain from normalized within-repertoire ranks of inferred template counts. Generation probabilities in a later analysis came from a VDJ recombination model fitted to out-of-frame rearrangements, and those results were checked against IGoR. In a later analysis, hypergeometric tests were used to score TCR-TCR, TCR-HLA and TCR-CMV co-occurrence, with a repertoire-size bias correction applied to TCR pairs. To estimate false discovery rates, a later analysis permuted the HLA or CMV assignments 20 times. A later analysis grouped co-occurring TCRs with DBSCAN, adding TCRdist sequence similarity when clustering within HLA-allele-positive subsets. For co-occurrence clustering, repertoires with fewer than 30,000 or more than 120,000 public chains were excluded, along with roughly 5 repertoires with anomalous nucleotide sharing. TCRdb holds this immuneACCESS table with in-frame rearrangements only. Some clones are missing; in checked studies, unresolved V genes explain under half, and the rest has no known cause. V and J calls and clone size follow that table, whereas D and trimming were derived from the DNA. A total of 95,000 to 150,000 clones appear in this sample, roughly three fifths of them only once. Jointly, the top ten make up roughly 1.4% of the sample.

The source of the sample is a study of cytomegalovirus exposure and HLA in healthy donors (dated by TCRdb to 2017 to 2019). Study-wide context: An earlier analysis of a few hundred of the donors reported about 260 Gb of sequence data and 95 million to 120 million unique TCR beta sequences obtained from roughly 180 million T cells. Roughly 300 gigabases of sequencing data and around 87 million unique TCR sequences were included in an early release covering over 600 HLA-typed donors. Of the roughly 400 genotyped donors, 65% to 90% fell in the genetic ancestry cluster associated with self-reported Caucasian donors. The study was designed to test whether signatures of past pathogen exposure could be identified by cataloging public T cell receptors. Using immunosequencing, the study profiled T cell repertoires from around 680 subjects and related those repertoires to cytomegalovirus serostatus. Besides the first cohort of hundreds of subjects, a separate validation cohort made up of 95 to 150 different subjects was used. To predict cytomegalovirus infection status, the study combined high-throughput TCR immunosequencing, statistical association of individual TCRs with disease status, and machine learning. In a later analysis, previously published TCR beta repertoires from hundreds of donors were re-analyzed and high-resolution HLA genotyping was added so that TCR occurrence patterns could be studied. The later analysis used no new phenotypic data to find candidate immune exposures, relying instead on TCR beta sequences and their occurrence across donors. An earlier analysis of some 500 of the donors used high-throughput TCR beta sequencing to judge whether each TCR beta V gene segment behaved as functional or pseudogenic. Alongside the repertoire data, information on donor age, sex, ethnicity and CMV serostatus was compiled. A later genetic analysis took genome-wide SNP genotypes for about 65% of the 666 donors and used that subset as a discovery cohort. All discovery cohort repertoires had been generated using a single sequencing platform. HLA typing included class I and class II loci at four-digit resolution. The number of donors typed differed by locus, with 629-630 for A, B, C, DRB1 and DQB1, roughly 520 for DQA1, 600 to 610 for DPA1, and around 450 for DPB1. Because of strong linkage in the cohort, roughly five DR-DQ haplotypes were treated as single units for association and clustering. Across approximately 420 genotyped donors of the cohort, an average of 235,054 unique TCR beta nucleotide sequences per donor were sequenced, and 15% to 20% of those sequences were non-productive.

The CDR3 covers 16 residues, taking in both the cysteine and the phenylalanine. The DNA shown is the 48-base CDR3, in frame from base 1. V drops 3 bases and J drops 0 bases, leaving 18 bases in between. CDR1 and CDR2 were assigned from the germline V gene (reference sequence) as GTSNPN and SVGIG. The full study reports these points: In a later genetic analysis, a missense DCLRE1C variant was associated with V-gene and J-gene trimming of TCR beta chains, and the association was replicated in an independent cohort. Specific HLA alleles were associated with roughly 16,000 TCR beta sequences at a false discovery rate of 0.05 in a later analysis. The 87-base-pair reads could not distinguish some IMGT-functional V segments, including TRBV6-2 and TRBV6-3, so those segments were excluded. Linkage disequilibrium might explain the correlated functional status among segregating V segments, but an unknown experimental factor could not be ruled out. According to the authors, the approach could potentially be generalized to other disease states and immunological phenotypes. Cytomegalovirus status was reported to be diagnosed by the classifier with high specificity and sensitivity in both the original and validation cohorts. Broadly in line with IMGT annotations, most TCR beta V segments showed up in productive rearrangements about 87% or about 30% of the time in an earlier analysis of under 700 of the donors. In a later analysis, HLA-associated TCR beta chains showed more clonal expansion and lower generation probabilities than non-associated chains that were equally common. The only immune exposure information available for the cohort was CMV serostatus. The cohort was sequenced for TCR beta chains only, and without alpha or paired-chain data the features that could be detected were limited. Across donors, most TCR sequences were observed very rarely, whereas some public TCRs were present in many individuals. According to a later analysis, parvovirus B19, influenza, CMV and Epstein-Barr virus appeared linked to several top co-occurrence clusters. The study gave a list of under 200 TCR beta chains associated with cytomegalovirus. A few of the identified cytomegalovirus-associated TCR beta chains were confirmed in vitro to be specific for cytomegalovirus antigens. A cluster of highly shared sequence variants was judged likely to represent a technical artifact of the sequencing pipeline. A further reported finding was that TCR beta sequences accurately predicted the HLA-A and HLA-B alleles for most subjects in the first cohort. A later analysis found that most CMV-associated TCR beta chains appeared HLA-restricted, with HLA associations seemingly driven largely by CMV exposure. Presence/absence analyses assumed roughly uniform sequencing depth across donors, an assumption that may not hold. When HLA alleles, especially DR and DQ, strongly co-occurred, attributing TCR associations to individual alleles was difficult. According to a later analysis, TCR association rates differed among HLA loci, with DRB1 alleles showing the most associated TCRs and HLA-C alleles showing the fewest. Because HLA typing was missing for some donors at each locus, association tests included only the typed subset. According to a later genetic analysis, donors in an Asian-associated ancestry cluster had fewer N-insertions in productive TCRs than the approximately 650-donor mean. The earlier analysis of a few hundred of the donors excluded some 15 rarely observed V segments, including chromosome 9 orphons, because counts were too low.

The cohort consisted of 600 to 700 healthy bone marrow donors. All cohort members were sampled while nominally healthy, although unrecorded immune exposures were likely present. The donor tested CMV seronegative, placing the donor among the 350 or so seronegative members of the cohort. A peripheral blood sample was collected from each donor, and TCR beta sequencing was performed on peripheral blood mononuclear cells. Genomic DNA extraction from the blood cell samples was performed with the Qiagen DNeasy Blood Extraction Kit. This chain joins TRBV30 to TRBJ2-7; TRBD1 is a weak D gene call, 6 bases matching. The sequence was obtained from a man between 18 and 29 years old in good health and CMV-seronegative. What was sequenced was PBMCs. The nucleotide sequence reads as follows: TGTGCCTGGAGCTTAGAGAACAGGGCTAGCTCCTACGAGCAGTACTTC. Its protein reads: CAWSLENRASSYEQYF.